The 6 T cell receptor beta chains listed next were all sequenced from one sample in a study of cytomegalovirus exposure and HLA in healthy donors. The PCR contained 60 Vbeta and 13 Jbeta primers. Generated by immunoSEQ multiplex PCR, the TCRdb table keeps only in-frame clones and is missing some. The sample lists approximately 110,000 clones; 15% to 19% were seen once. Sample: PBMCs. The receptors originated from a woman aged 18 to 35 in good health and CMV-seronegative.

The V and J genes are TRBV15 and TRBJ1-2; 9 bases are shared with TRBD1. Trimming removed 5 bases from V and 8 bases from J; junction bases left unmatched: 15. The germline V gene has CDR1 LNHNV and CDR2 YYDKDF (reference sequence). CDR3 length: 16 residues. The CDR3, as DNA: TGTGCCACCAGCCGACCTACAGGGGGCCATTCGGAAGGCTACACCTTC. Protein: CATSRPTGGHSEGYTF.

This clone was seen only once. The gene calls are TRBV7-3 and TRBJ2-5; 9 positions agree with TRBD1. CDR3 length equals 16 residues. Unmatched junction bases numbered 10, after V lost 3 bases and J lost 5 bases. Germline V gene sequence: CDR1 SGHTA, CDR2 FQGTGA. The CDR3 DNA reads as TGTGCCAGCAGCTTGAATCCAGGACAGGGGTACGAGACCCAGTACTTC. The encoded protein is CASSLNPGQGYETQYF.

The genes are TRBV7-9 and TRBJ2-1; 13 bases match TRBD2. The CDR3 is made up of 16 amino acids. The junction had 9 bases not matched to a gene; V was cut back by 5 bases and J by 8 bases. The V gene's germline CDR1 is SEHNR and CDR2 FQNEAQ (reference sequence). The CDR3 protein is CASSRTSGRAIYEQFF. Here the CDR3 DNA reads TGTGCCAGCAGCAGAACTAGCGGGAGGGCCATCTATGAGCAGTTCTTC.

The genes are TRBV6-1 and TRBJ2-3; 10 bases are shared with TRBD2. Germline V gene data show CDR1 as MNHNS and CDR2 as SASEGT. Trimming removed 0 bases from V and 2 bases from J; junction bases left unmatched: 5. The CDR3 is 17 residues long. The CDR3 is CASSEARGLAATDTQYF. CDR3 nucleotide sequence: TGTGCCAGCAGTGAAGCGCGTGGACTAGCGGCCACAGATACGCAGTATTTT.

This clone was seen ten or more times. The V call is TRBV28, the J call TRBJ1-2; D ambiguous. CDR1 MDHEN and CDR2 SYDVKM come from the germline V gene. Trimming took off 6 bases at V and 4 bases at J, with 6 bases between the two ends. The length of the CDR3 is 11 residues. In nucleotides, the CDR3 is TGTGCCAGCAGCCCCTCCTATGGCTACACCTTC. Its protein is CASSPSYGYTF.

This clone was seen once. The V and J genes are TRBV13 and TRBJ2-1; D possibly corresponds to TRBD1 (6 bases). V was cut by 5 bases and J by 5 bases, with 16 bases left in between. The CDR3 has 15 amino acids. Germline CDR1 is PRHDT and CDR2 is FYEKMQ (reference sequence). The CDR3 loop reads CASSNNRVTHNEQFF. The CDR3 region has the DNA TGTGCCAGCAGCAACAACAGGGTAACCCACAATGAGCAGTTCTTC. The full variable domain, in which reference TRBV13 and TRBJ2-1 provide the parts outside the CDR3, is AAGVIQSPRHLIKEKRETATLKCYPIPRHDTVYWYQQGPGQDPQFLISFYEKMQSDKGSIPDRFSAQQFSDYHSELNMSSLELGDSALYFCASSNNRVTHNEQFFGPGTRLTVL.